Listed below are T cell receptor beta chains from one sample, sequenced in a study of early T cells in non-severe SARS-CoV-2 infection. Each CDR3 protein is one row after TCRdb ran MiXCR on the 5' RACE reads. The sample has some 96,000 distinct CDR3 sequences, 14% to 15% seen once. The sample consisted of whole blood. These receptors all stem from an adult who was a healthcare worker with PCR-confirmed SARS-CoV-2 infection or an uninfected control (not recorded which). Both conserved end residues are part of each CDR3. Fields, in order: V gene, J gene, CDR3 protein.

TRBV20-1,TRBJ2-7,CSAKTGSYEQYF
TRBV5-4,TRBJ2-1,CASSLRTLNEQFF
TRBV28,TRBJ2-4,CASSISRNIQYF
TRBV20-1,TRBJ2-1,CSAEGLTLLDEQFF
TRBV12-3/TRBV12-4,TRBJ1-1,CASSPRDRVGVEAFF
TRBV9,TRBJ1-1,CASSVRGYTEAFF
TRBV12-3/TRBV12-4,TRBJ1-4,CASSSIREKLFF
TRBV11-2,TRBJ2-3,CASSVMGLLTDTQYF
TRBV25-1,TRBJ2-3,CASSEYGSTSGRDTQYF
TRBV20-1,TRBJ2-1,CSAPAGERNEQFF
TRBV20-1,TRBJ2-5,CSAPRLGGAQETQYF
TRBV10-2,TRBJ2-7,CASSSSGVLGEQYF
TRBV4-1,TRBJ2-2,CASSQEGGGELFF
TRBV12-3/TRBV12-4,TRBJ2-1,CASSFHSASSGRGNEQFF
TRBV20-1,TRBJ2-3,CSARAFGGFDTQYF
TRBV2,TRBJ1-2,CASSEGRGDGYTF
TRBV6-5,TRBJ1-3,CASRFDSSSGNTIYF
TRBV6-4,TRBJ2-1,CASSAGRASEQFF
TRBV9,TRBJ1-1,CASSVAAAAPEAFF
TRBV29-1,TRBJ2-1,CSAPGLAGGRDEQFF
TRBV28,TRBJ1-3,CATGNGNTIYF
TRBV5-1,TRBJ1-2,CASTPGRVDYGYTF
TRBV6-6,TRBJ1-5,CASSQNGWQGVGQPQHF
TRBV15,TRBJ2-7,CAPPYEQYF